This TCR beta chain originates from a study of tumor-infiltrating lymphocytes in primary liver carcinoma. CDR3 length: 11 amino acids. The germline CDR1 and CDR2 sequences are SGHAT and FQNNGV. This clonotype was seen a handful of times. A much bigger clone sits one base away, suggesting this may be a read error. DNA and RNA were both co-extracted from around 20-30 mg of bulk tissue that had not been sorted. A constant-region primer served to make TCR beta cDNA from roughly 480 ng total RNA. Libraries for TCR beta were built through three nested multiplex PCR rounds, which together made up a slightly modified ARM-PCR procedure. In the first two PCR rounds, TRBV1-TRBV30 forward primers were paired with a C-beta reverse primer, and each round lasted around 10 cycles. TCRdb called the multiplex PCR reads again in MiXCR, with one record for every CDR3 protein. The repertoire holds tens of thousands of distinct CDR3 sequences, over 60% seen once, with about 40% in the top ten.

Sequenced: liver tumor tissue from sampling region 4. Subset defined: tumor region T4, right-lateral pole. The chain links TRBV11-2 to TRBJ2-7; TRBD2 might be the D (5 bases). This receptor was identified in a middle-aged man with primary liver carcinoma and hepatitis B virus infection. The CDR3 sequence is CASKAGYERYF. The CDR3 DNA is TGTGCCAGCAAGGCGGGCTACGAGCGGTACTTC.